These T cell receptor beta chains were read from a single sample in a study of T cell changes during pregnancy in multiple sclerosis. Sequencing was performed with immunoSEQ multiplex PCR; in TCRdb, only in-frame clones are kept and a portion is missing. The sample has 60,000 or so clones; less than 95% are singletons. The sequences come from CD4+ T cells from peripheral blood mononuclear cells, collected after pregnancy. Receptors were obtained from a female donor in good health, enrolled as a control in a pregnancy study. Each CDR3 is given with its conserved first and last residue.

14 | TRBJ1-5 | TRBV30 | CAWSTGQGNQPQHF
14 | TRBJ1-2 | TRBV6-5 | CASSYSDRGGGYTF
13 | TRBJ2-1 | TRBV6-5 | CASSRTRGNEQFF
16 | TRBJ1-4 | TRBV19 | CASSIGRQGVGEKLFF
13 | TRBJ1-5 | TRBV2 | CASSEDRVQPQHF
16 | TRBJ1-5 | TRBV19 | CASSIATPGYNQPQHF
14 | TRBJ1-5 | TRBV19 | CASHQGWSNQPQHF
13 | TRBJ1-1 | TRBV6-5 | CASRGLGRAGAFF
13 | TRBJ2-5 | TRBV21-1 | CASSNLEKETQYF
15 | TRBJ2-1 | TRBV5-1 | CASSVDHPRSDEQFF
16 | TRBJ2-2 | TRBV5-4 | CASSQKVQGNTGELFF
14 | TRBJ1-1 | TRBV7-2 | CAGSEGQGNTEAFF
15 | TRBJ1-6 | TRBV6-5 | CASSPRDRVNSPLHF
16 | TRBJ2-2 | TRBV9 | CASSTTGTGGPGELFF
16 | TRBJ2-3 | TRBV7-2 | CASRQGTYLSTDTQYF
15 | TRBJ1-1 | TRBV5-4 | CASSLISQMNTEAFF
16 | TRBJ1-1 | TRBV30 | CAWILRGRRVNTEAFF
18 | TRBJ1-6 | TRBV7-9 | CASSPSPTQKPYNSPLHF
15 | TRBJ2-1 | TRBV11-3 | CASSPRQVGYNEQFF
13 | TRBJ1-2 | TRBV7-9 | CASSLAGRNGYTF
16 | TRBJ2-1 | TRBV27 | CASSPNPGQGRGEQFF
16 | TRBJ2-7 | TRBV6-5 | CASSYSRGRAAYEQYF
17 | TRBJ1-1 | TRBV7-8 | CASSLAWTGGPNTEAFF
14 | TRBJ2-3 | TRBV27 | CASSPGQGTDTQYF
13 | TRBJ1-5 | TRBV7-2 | CASSPSFGQPQHF
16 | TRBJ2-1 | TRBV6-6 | CASSYLTSGQYNEQFF
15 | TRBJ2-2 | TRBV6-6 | CASSASSENTGELFF
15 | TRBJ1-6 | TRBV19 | CASSRGRGYNSPLHF